This T cell receptor (beta chain) was profiled in a study of cytomegalovirus exposure and HLA in healthy donors. Study summary: In an earlier analysis, 95 million to 140 million unique TCR beta sequences were found from about 180 million T cells.

The CDR3 is 17 amino acids. V gave up 3 bases and J gave up 2 bases, with 19 bases separating them. Germline assignment: CDR1 MGHRA and CDR2 YSYEKL. With 60 Vbeta and 13 Jbeta primers, the PCR was carried out. Method: immunoSEQ multiplex PCR; TCRdb's copy keeps in-frame clones and lacks some. The sample holds roughly 150,000 clones; roughly 81% are singletons and the top ten take 2.5% to 3%. Overall study results and limits: A later analysis reportedly found that, within productive TCRs, an Asian-associated ancestry cluster had fewer N-insertions than the mean observed across the approximately 600 donors.

On this clone itself: Its antigen is not known.

This receptor was taken from a man aged 25 to 45 in good health and CMV-seropositive. Sequencing input: PBMCs. V gene TRBV4-1 combines with J gene TRBJ2-5; tentatively, D is TRBD1 (6 bases). CDR3 sequence (DNA): TGCGCCAGCAGCCAGGACCGGGACACCCGCCGGCAAGAGACCCAGTACTTC. This translates into CASSQDRDTRRQETQYF.